This is a list of T cell receptor beta chains from one sample in a study of cytomegalovirus exposure and HLA in healthy donors. Clones were read by immunoSEQ multiplex PCR, and TCRdb kept only the in-frame ones, dropping some. The table has about 120,000 clones, 63% seen once. Material for sequencing was PBMCs. The receptors were gathered from a man aged 40-50 years in good health and CMV-seropositive. The CDR3 runs from the conserved cysteine through the conserved F or W. The D gene is left open where the match is weak. A clone size is listed for some rows: how often the clone was seen (once, few, many), or a class if it is expanded.

size	J	D	V	DNA	CDR3
.	TRBJ1-2	.	TRBV29-1	TGCAGCGTCCGACAGGAAAACTATGGCTACACCTTC	CSVRQENYGYTF
few	TRBJ2-1	TRBD2	TRBV28	TGTGCCAGCAGTCCGTGGACTAGCGGGGGGTACAATGAGCAGTTCTTC	CASSPWTSGGYNEQFF
once	TRBJ2-1	.	TRBV4-2	TGTGCCAGCAGCCAACCCACTCGCAATGAGCAGTTCTTC	CASSQPTRNEQFF
few	TRBJ1-4	.	TRBV30	TGTGCCTGCGGGACGCCCGCGGGGGAAAAACTGTTTTTT	CACGTPAGEKLFF
.	TRBJ1-5	TRBD1	TRBV28	TGTGCCAGCAGGGTAGACAGGGCAGATCAGCCCCAGCATTTT	CASRVDRADQPQHF
many	TRBJ2-1	.	TRBV20-1	TGCAGTGCCACACCCAGCGCTGAGCAGTTCTTC	CSATPSAEQFF
.	TRBJ2-7	.	TRBV19	TGTGCCAGCTCGCCCAGGCTCGACTACGAGCAGTACTTC	CASSPRLDYEQYF
.	TRBJ1-2	TRBD1	TRBV25-1	TGTGCCAGCAGTGAATCCCCGGGGGACAGGGGGCCCTTC	CASSESPGDRGPF
.	TRBJ2-5	.	TRBV30	TGTGCCTGGAGTATGGGGCTCCAAGAGACCCAGTACTTC	CAWSMGLQETQYF
few	TRBJ1-1	.	TRBV7-8	TGTGCCAGCAGTTCAATGGAGGGGAGGACTGAAGCTTTCTTT	CASSSMEGRTEAFF
.	TRBJ1-2	TRBD1	TRBV30	TGTGCCTGGAGAGCGACAGGGGGCTACACCTTC	CAWRATGGYTF
.	TRBJ2-7	TRBD1	TRBV6-1	TGTGCCAGCAGTATAGGACAGGGGCCAGCCTACGAGCAGTACTTC	CASSIGQGPAYEQYF
.	TRBJ2-7	TRBD1	TRBV15	TGTGCCACCAGCAGAGAAGAGGGGACAGGGGGCTACGAGCAGTACTTC	CATSREEGTGGYEQYF
few	TRBJ1-1	.	TRBV5-8	TGTGCCAGCAGCTTTTCCGGGACACCGAACACTGAAGCTTTCTTT	CASSFSGTPNTEAFF
.	TRBJ2-7	TRBD2	TRBV5-4	TGTGCCAGCAGCTTCGGGGGGAGGGCTTTGACTACCTACGAGCAGTACTTC	CASSFGGRALTTYEQYF
.	TRBJ2-7	.	TRBV6-1	TGTGCCAGCAGTTGGGAGCGATACGAGCAGTACTTC	CASSWERYEQYF
.	TRBJ2-2	.	TRBV6-5	TGTGCCAGCAGTTACGACAGGAACACCGGGGAGCTGTTTTTT	CASSYDRNTGELFF
.	TRBJ2-1	.	TRBV11-2	TGTGCCAGCAGCTTAGCATCTACCTACAATGAGCAGTTCTTC	CASSLASTYNEQFF
.	TRBJ2-1	.	TRBV11-2	TGTGCCAGCAGCCTAGGGGCAGGGGATGAGCAGTTCTTC	CASSLGAGDEQFF
few	TRBJ1-4	TRBD1	TRBV5-5	TGTGCCAGCAGAGCGACCGGGACAGGGGGTGAAAAACTGTTTTTT	CASRATGTGGEKLFF
.	TRBJ1-6	TRBD1	TRBV7-6	TGTGCCAGCAGCTCCGATGGACAGGGGAGTTACTCCTATAATTCACCCCTCCACTTT	CASSSDGQGSYSYNSPLHF
.	TRBJ2-4	TRBD1	TRBV5-1	TGCGCCAGCAGCCGGAGTGAGGGGGCTGCCAAAAACATTCAGTACTTC	CASSRSEGAAKNIQYF
few	TRBJ2-1	TRBD2	TRBV27	TGTGCCAGCTGCCGGGAGCGGGGGGTCTACAATGAGCAGTTCTTC	CASCRERGVYNEQFF
.	TRBJ2-1	TRBD2	TRBV14	TGTGCCAGCAGCCCGCCGGGACTAGCTTTCAATGAGCAGTTCTTC	CASSPPGLAFNEQFF
.	TRBJ1-1	.	TRBV10-3	TGTGCCATCAGTAGGGGTAGCACTGAAGCTTTCTTT	CAISRGSTEAFF
.	TRBJ2-3	TRBD1	TRBV10-3	TGTGCCATTCGACAGGGGGTAGGGACAGATACGCAGTATTTT	CAIRQGVGTDTQYF
.	TRBJ2-7	TRBD2	TRBV6-5	TGTGCCAGCAGTTACACTAGCGGGAGGGTCACCTACGAGCAGTACTTC	CASSYTSGRVTYEQYF
.	TRBJ2-5	TRBD2	TRBV9	TGTGCCAGCAGCGTAGGTGCCCTAGCGGGGACAATGCAAGAGACCCAGTACTTC	CASSVGALAGTMQETQYF
.	TRBJ1-1	.	TRBV5-1	TGCGCCAGCAGCTTGGACAGGGTAGTGAACACTGAAGCTTTCTTT	CASSLDRVVNTEAFF
.	TRBJ2-3	TRBD2	TRBV5-1	TGCGCCAGCAGCCTTGGGATAGCGGGAGCTGACACAGATACGCAGTATTTT	CASSLGIAGADTDTQYF
.	TRBJ1-5	TRBD1	TRBV27	TGTGCCAGCAGTTTAAGGGCAGGGGGTGTTGATAGCAATCAGCCCCAGCATTTT	CASSLRAGGVDSNQPQHF
.	TRBJ2-2	TRBD2	TRBV9	TGTGCCAGCAGCGTACTCTCCGGGACTAGCAGGGAGCTGTTTTTT	CASSVLSGTSRELFF
.	TRBJ2-7	.	TRBV11-3	TGTGCCAGCAGCTCGAAGGACAGCGACGAGCAGTACTTC	CASSSKDSDEQYF
.	TRBJ1-3	.	TRBV7-2	TGTGCCAGCAGCTTAGACCCCGGGAGGACTGGAAACACCATATATTTT	CASSLDPGRTGNTIYF
.	TRBJ2-7	.	TRBV28	TGTGCCAGCAGTTTAGGACACAGTCGCTCCTACGAGCAGTACTTC	CASSLGHSRSYEQYF
few	TRBJ2-5	.	TRBV29-1	TGCAGCGTTGGACCCCCCGGGGGTCAAGAGACCCAGTACTTC	CSVGPPGGQETQYF
.	TRBJ2-7	TRBD1	TRBV6-5	TGTGCCAGCAGTCGACAGGGGGGCAGTTACGAGCAGTACTTC	CASSRQGGSYEQYF
.	TRBJ1-6	TRBD1	TRBV14	TGTGCCAGCAGCCAAGATCCTTTTACAGGGGGCGGTTCACCCCTCCACTTT	CASSQDPFTGGGSPLHF
few	TRBJ2-7	.	TRBV5-1	TGCGCCAGCAGCTTGGCTTCAGGTTCGACCTACGAGCAGTACTTC	CASSLASGSTYEQYF
.	TRBJ1-4	.	TRBV28	TGTGCCAGCAGTTTAGTACAGAGAAATGAAAAACTGTTTTTT	CASSLVQRNEKLFF
.	TRBJ2-7	.	TRBV27	TGTGCCAGCAGTTTAGCGGGGGCAGGCACCTACGAGCAGTACTTC	CASSLAGAGTYEQYF
.	TRBJ2-2	TRBD2	TRBV11-2	TGTGCCAGCAGCTTAGTGCTAGCGGGAGAATCGGGGCCGGGGGAGCTGTTTTTT	CASSLVLAGESGPGELFF
few	TRBJ2-7	TRBD2	TRBV18	TGTGCCAGCTCCCCCGGAGCGGGAGAGGCCTACGAGCAGTACTTC	CASSPGAGEAYEQYF
.	TRBJ2-1	TRBD2	TRBV10-1	TGCGCCAGCAGTCTGACTAGCGGGGAGAACTACAATGAGCAGTTCTTC	CASSLTSGENYNEQFF
.	TRBJ1-2	TRBD1	TRBV5-5	TGTGCCAGCAGCCAACAGGGGAACTATGGCTACACCTTC	CASSQQGNYGYTF
many	TRBJ1-2	TRBD1	TRBV27	TGTGCCAGCAGTCTCGGGACAGGGAAGTATGGCTACACCTTC	CASSLGTGKYGYTF
.	TRBJ1-2	.	TRBV5-1	TGCGCCAGCAGCCCCCACCGTTCGGAGGGCTACACCTTC	CASSPHRSEGYTF
.	TRBJ2-7	.	TRBV28	TGTGCCAGCAGTTTAAGTAGTACAGCAACCTACGAGCAGTACTTC	CASSLSSTATYEQYF